This TCR beta chain stems from a study of blood T cell repertoires in COVID-19. From germline, CDR1 is LGHDT and CDR2 YNNKEL (reference sequence). The CDR3 covers 15 residues. The junction had 5 bases not matched to a gene; V was cut back by 0 bases and J by 7 bases. Sequencing was performed with immunoSEQ multiplex PCR; in TCRdb, only in-frame clones are kept and a portion is missing. Altogether 110,000 to 150,000 clones are present, about 80% being singletons, with the ten largest covering roughly 8%. The sequence was obtained from a human donor in a cohort sampled during active COVID-19. Sample: peripheral blood. The rearrangement links TRBV3-1 (or the pseudogene TRBV3-2) to TRBJ1-5; 8 bases map to TRBD1. CDR3 sequence: CASSQDSQGGQPQHF. CDR3 DNA: TGTGCCAGCAGCCAAGATTCACAGGGGGGCCAGCCCCAGCATTTT.